Listed below are T cell receptor beta chains from one sample, sequenced in a study of vaccination and CD4 T cells after COVID-19. Each CDR3 protein is one row after TCRdb ran MiXCR on the PCR reads. The table records approximately 17,000 distinct CDR3 sequences, about 50% of them present only once. Their specific antigens are unknown. Specimen: CD4+ T cells from blood, cultured in vitro, collected about 7 months after SARS-CoV-2 vaccination. The receptors derive from a human donor who had recovered from COVID-19. The conserved cysteine and the conserved F or W are not part of the CDR3 here.

TRBV7-2	11	TRBJ1-2	ASSIGQDLGYT
TRBV20-1	14	TRBJ1-2	SARDGFLGSLYGYT
TRBV19	12	TRBJ1-5	ASSSQPHGQPQH
TRBV20-1	11	TRBJ1-5	SARGQYNQPQH
TRBV5-6	12	TRBJ1-1	ASSADTWNTEAF
TRBV5-1	12	TRBJ2-5	ASSKGVTQETQY
TRBV20-1	15	TRBJ2-2	SARGGGGAANTGELF
TRBV7-3	13	TRBJ2-7	ASSLGRSGSNEQY
TRBV7-2	15	TRBJ2-3	ASGTRKGTGGSYTQY
TRBV7-2	14	TRBJ2-7	ASRYTDGSLTYEQY
TRBV6-1	14	TRBJ1-6	ASSVSGPGWNSPLH